This entry lists 12 T cell receptor beta chains sequenced from one sample in a study of cytomegalovirus exposure and HLA in healthy donors. Researchers ran the PCR with 60 Vbeta and 13 Jbeta primers. Generated by immunoSEQ multiplex PCR, the TCRdb table keeps only in-frame clones and is missing some. The sample gives 150,000 to 200,000 clones, around 75% of which show up once; around 3% is in the top ten. The sample was PBMCs. Receptors originate from a woman aged 45-59 years in good health and CMV-seropositive.

V and J are TRBV11-2 and TRBJ2-5; 7 bases line up with TRBD2. V dropped 5 bases and J dropped 5; count of bases not matched to a gene: 14. Germline V gene lookup returns CDR1 SGHAT and CDR2 FQNNGV. CDR3 length: 16 amino acids. DNA of the CDR3: TGTGCCAGCAGCCCCTCAGGCGGGGGAGGGGCGGAGACCCAGTACTTC. This gives the protein CASSPSGGGGAETQYF. The complete variable domain, with remaining parts taken from reference TRBV11-2 and TRBJ2-5, reads EAGVAQSPRYKIIEKRQSVAFWCNPISGHATLYWYQQILGQGPKLLIQFQNNGVVDDSQLPKDRFSAERLKGVDSTLKIQPAKLEDSAVYLCASSPSGGGGAETQYFGPGTRLLVL.

This clone came up once. The V gene is TRBV2, the J gene TRBJ2-2; the match to TRBD1 covers 8 bases. From germline, CDR1 is SNHLY and CDR2 FYNNEI. This CDR3 spans 15 amino acids. Trimming took 6 bases from V and 6 from J; bases not matched to a gene: 9. The CDR3 region has the DNA TGTGCCAGCAGCCCCAGGACAGGGACCCCCGGGGAGCTGTTTTTT. As protein: CASSPRTGTPGELFF.

In this sample, this clone turned up a few times. The chain employs TRBV21-1 and TRBJ1-5; no check of the table's D call, TRBD1, against the DNA was made. TRBV21-1 is termed a pseudogene. There are 15 residues in the CDR3. The CDR3, as DNA: TGTGCCAGCAGCGACCGGGACAGGGGTCATCAGCCCCAGCATTTT. As protein: CASSDRDRGHQPQHF.

This clone is a singleton in its sample. The chain recombines TRBV5-1 with TRBJ2-7; no reliable D call. The CDR3 consists of 14 residues. V was trimmed by 4 bases and J by 1 base, leaving 12 bases between them. CDR1 and CDR2 (germline): SGHRS, YFSETQ. CDR3 amino acids: CASSTERGSYEQYF. The CDR3 coding sequence is TGCGCCAGCAGCACGGAGCGCGGTTCCTACGAGCAGTACTTC.

The chain is built from TRBV5-1 and TRBJ1-4; a weak D match, TRBD1 (6 bases). CDR3 length: 14 amino acids. Germline V gives CDR1 SGHRS, CDR2 YFSETQ. The V end was cut by 4 bases, the J end by 8 bases, with 15 bases between. Here the CDR3 DNA reads TGCGCCAGCAGCCCACAGGGCCGGGAAGAAAAACTGTTTTTT. Protein sequence: CASSPQGREEKLFF.

The gene calls are TRBV5-1 and TRBJ2-3, with a possible D match to TRBD2 (5 bases). CDR1 SGHRS and CDR2 YFSETQ come from the germline V gene. V was clipped by 6 bases and J by 1 base, with 12 bases between them. This CDR3 is built from 14 residues. The chain's CDR3 is CASNGAAGTDTQYF. The CDR3 coding sequence is TGCGCCAGCAACGGCGCAGCGGGCACAGATACGCAGTATTTT.

Remarks on this clone: The same CDR3 also results from other DNA sequences found in this sample. The chain is built from TRBV5-1 and TRBJ2-5; tentative D call: TRBD1 (6 bases). Per germline, CDR1 SGHRS and CDR2 YFSETQ. The V and J ends lost 3 bases and 5 bases respectively, with 11 bases between them. This CDR3 has 13 residues. CDR3 amino acids: CASSYGGEETQYF. CDR3 bases: TGCGCCAGCAGCTATGGGGGCGAGGAGACCCAGTACTTC.

In this sample, this clone turned up a few times. A clone one base away is much larger, so this may be a read error. The CDR3 sequence: CASGLGQGTSEQFF. CDR3 DNA sequence: TGTGCCAGCGGACTGGGACAGGGAACTAGTGAGCAGTTCTTC. The V and J genes are TRBV6-1 and TRBJ2-1, with 9 nucleotides matching TRBD1. The V gene end was trimmed by 8 bases and the J gene end by 9 bases; junction bases not matched to a gene: 11. This CDR3 has 14 residues. Germline V lookup: CDR1 MNHNS, CDR2 SASEGT.

The CDR3 is CASSRDRDSYEQYF. The CDR3 region has the DNA TGTGCCAGCAGCCGGGACAGGGACTCCTACGAGCAGTACTTC. The V gene is TRBV27, the J gene TRBJ2-7; 9 bases line up with TRBD1. Germline V gives CDR1 MNHEY, CDR2 SMNVEV (reference sequence). Trimming at V came to 6 bases and at J to 0 bases, leaving 3 bases not matched to a gene. The CDR3 sequence is 14 residues long.

This clone was observed a handful of times. This sequence joins TRBV5-4 and TRBJ2-4, with TRBD1 matching 11 bases. The CDR3 sequence is 15 residues long. Germline loops: CDR1 SGHNT, CDR2 YYREEE (reference sequence). The trim removed 4 bases at V and 8 bases at J, leaving 8 bases unmatched. CDR3 sequence (DNA): TGTGCCAGCAGCAGGGACAGGGGGTTGATAGACATTCAGTACTTC. It encodes CASSRDRGLIDIQYF.

This clone came up once. This chain uses TRBV9 with TRBJ1-1; tentatively, D is TRBD1 (6 bases). Germline V gene sequence: CDR1 SGDLS, CDR2 YYNGEE. The CDR3 runs to 17 residues. The germline V and J ends were trimmed by 0 bases and 2 bases, with 17 bases remaining between them. Here the CDR3 DNA reads TGTGCCAGCAGCGTAGGCCCCACAGGGTATCAAAACACTGAAGCTTTCTTT. It is translated as CASSVGPTGYQNTEAFF.

Regarding this clone: This sample also contains other DNA sequences that code for the same CDR3. The CDR3 region has the DNA TGTGCCAGCAGTCGGCGGGGGACATACAATGAGCAGTTCTTC. This encodes CASSRRGTYNEQFF. The V and J genes are TRBV25-1 and TRBJ2-1, with a weak D call TRBD2 (7 bases). The germline V gene has CDR1 MGHDK and CDR2 SYGVNS. The V end was cut by 5 bases, the J end by 4 bases, with 12 bases between. This CDR3 is built from 14 residues.